This entry describes one T cell receptor (beta chain). The protocol was immunoSEQ multiplex PCR, while the TCRdb copy is restricted to in-frame clones and leaves out a portion. The sample consists of about 34,000 clones, 75% to 90% of them appearing once. The record originates from a study of PD-1 blockade in classical Hodgkin lymphoma. Time point described: newly diagnosed, previously untreated cHL patient sample. Magnetic depletion of unwanted cells isolated CD4+ T cells from thawed PBMCs. V lost 5 bases to trimming and J lost 2 bases, with 9 bases between them. Germline CDR1 MNHNS, CDR2 SASEGT. This CDR3 spans 13 amino acids.

The sequenced sample was CD4+ T cells from blood. The clonotype originates from a human donor with classical Hodgkin lymphoma. This rearrangement joins TRBV6-1 to TRBJ2-5; D is undetermined. The CDR3 region is CASSILGQETQYF. The CDR3 DNA sequence: TGTGCCAGCAGTATCCTAGGGCAAGAGACCCAGTACTTC.